Given below is one T cell receptor beta chain in context. This sample was taken from a study of cytomegalovirus exposure and HLA in healthy donors. Researchers ran the PCR with 60 Vbeta and 13 Jbeta primers. Only in-frame clones appear in the TCRdb table, and some are missing; sequencing was by immunoSEQ multiplex PCR. The sample yields around 130,000 clones, about 80% seen once. The germline V gene encodes CDR1 PRHDT and CDR2 FYEKMQ (reference sequence). The V and J ends lost 5 bases and 2 bases, in that order; junction bases with no gene match: 1. The CDR3 is made up of 15 amino acids. Sample: PBMCs. This chain connects TRBV13 to TRBJ2-1, with TRBD2 identical over 12 bases. The TCR was taken from a man between 25 and 39 years old in good health and CMV-seronegative. The CDR3, as DNA: TGTGCCAGCAGCCGGACTAGCGGGACCTACAATGAGCAGTTCTTC. It translates to CASSRTSGTYNEQFF.